These 16 T cell receptor beta chains originate from one sample sequenced in a study of T-cell memory formation after mild COVID-19. TCRdb re-analysed the 5' RACE reads in MiXCR, keeping a single row per CDR3 protein. The data hold some 250,000 distinct CDR3 sequences, with over 8.5% observed a single time. The specimen was PBMCs or a T cell subset sorted from them (not recorded which). These receptors were obtained from a man between 18 and 35 years old who had mild COVID-19 (a few samples of this study predate the infection). Cell type and time point are not known.

This clonotype was recorded at least ten times. CDR3 region: CASRERGPDTQYF. As DNA, the CDR3 is TGTGCCAGCAGGGAGCGGGGTCCAGATACGCAGTATTTT. The chain links TRBV12-3 or TRBV12-4 to TRBJ2-3; 7 bases match TRBD2. J was trimmed by 4 bases and V by 6 bases; bases with no gene match: 4. The CDR3 totals 13 residues.

The rearrangement links TRBV5-1 to TRBJ2-3; D is ambiguous. Germline CDR1 reads SGHRS; CDR2 reads YFSETQ. V lost 3 bases, J lost 1 base, and 12 bases lay in between. This CDR3 is built from 15 residues. CDR3 DNA: TGCGCCAGCAGCTCCAACCCAAGCGGCACAGATACGCAGTATTTT. This codes for CASSSNPSGTDTQYF.

V is TRBV6-5 and J is TRBJ1-1; the D gene is possibly TRBD1 (6 bases). The germline V gene has CDR1 MNHEY and CDR2 SVGAGI. The CDR3 is made up of 11 amino acids. The ends were cut back, 7 bases at V and 10 bases at J, with 13 bases in the middle. CDR3 region: CASKVPGAAFF. The DNA for the CDR3 is TGTGCCAGCAAAGTCCCAGGGGCAGCTTTCTTT.

The genes are TRBV15 and TRBJ1-2; D not resolved. CDR1 and CDR2 from the germline V gene are LNHNV and YYDKDF (reference sequence). The V end was cut by 0 bases, the J end by 5 bases, with 10 bases between. This CDR3 is built from 14 residues. CDR3 DNA sequence: TGTGCCACCAGCAGAGACAGGTTATCATATGGCTACACCTTC. This codes for CATSRDRLSYGYTF.

In this sample, this clonotype turned up many times. This chain uses TRBV7-3 with TRBJ1-2; D possibly corresponds to TRBD1 (5 bases). V shed 2 bases and J shed 9 bases, with 10 bases lying between them. Germline loops: CDR1 SGHTA, CDR2 FQGTGA. The CDR3 contains 12 residues. The CDR3 DNA sequence: TGTGCCAGCAGCTTAGAGGGGCTGCGCTACACCTTC. Protein: CASSLEGLRYTF.

Many counts were recorded for this clonotype. The J gene is TRBJ2-1, the V gene TRBV7-3; the D gene is possibly TRBD2 (6 bases). Germline loops: CDR1 SGHTA, CDR2 FQGTGA. V shed 5 bases and J shed 9 bases, with 11 bases lying between them. CDR3 size: 12 residues. DNA of the CDR3: TGTGCCAGCAGCAGACCCGGGGGTGAGCAGTTCTTC. Encoded protein: CASSRPGGEQFF.

In this sample, this clonotype turned up a few times. This chain links TRBV9 with TRBJ2-2; 9 bases fit TRBD2. The germline V gene encodes CDR1 SGDLS and CDR2 YYNGEE. The CDR3 contains 17 residues. The ends lost 0 bases at V and 2 bases at J; junction bases unmatched: 5. The CDR3 sequence: CASSVAASGVNTGELFF. The CDR3 DNA reads as TGTGCCAGCAGCGTAGCGGCTAGCGGGGTTAACACCGGGGAGCTGTTTTTT.

This clonotype has at least ten counts. The J gene is TRBJ2-7, the V gene TRBV4-3; D is undetermined. The CDR3 is made up of 14 amino acids. Germline CDR1 is LGHNA and CDR2 is YSLEER. Trimming removed 0 bases from V and 5 bases from J, with 11 bases in between. The chain's CDR3 is CASSQDTIPHEQYV. The CDR3 bases are TGCGCCAGCAGCCAAGATACAATCCCCCACGAGCAGTACGTC.

V and J are TRBV4-3 and TRBJ2-7; 8 nucleotides agree with TRBD1. Germline V lookup: CDR1 LGHNA, CDR2 YSLEER. The CDR3 has 15 residues. After removal of 9 bases from V and 3 bases from J, the junction contained 13 bases not matched to a gene. The CDR3 nucleotides are TGCGCCAGACCTTACGGGGGACAGGCTTACTACGAGCAGTACGTC. Translated: CARPYGGQAYYEQYV.

This chain joins TRBV5-5 and TRBJ2-7; 12 nucleotides line up with TRBD2. J gave up 4 bases and V 1 base, and 3 bases lay outside the gene matches. The germline V gene encodes CDR1 SGHKS and CDR2 YYEKEE (reference sequence). CDR3 size: 15 residues. The CDR3 loop is CASSLFLAGGYEQYV. For the CDR3, the DNA is TGTGCCAGCAGCTTGTTCCTAGCGGGGGGGTACGAGCAGTACGTC.

There are a few counts of this clonotype. The J gene is TRBJ2-2, the V gene TRBV24-1; a possible D gene is TRBD2 (5 bases). Germline CDR1 KGHDR, CDR2 SFDVKD. The CDR3 is 15 amino acids. V was trimmed by 4 bases and J by 1 base, leaving 9 bases between them. CDR3 region: CATSEVGLNTGELFF. The CDR3 DNA follows: TGTGCCACCAGTGAAGTTGGACTGAACACCGGGGAGCTGTTTTTT.

This clonotype was picked up a small number of times. V is TRBV4-3 and J is TRBJ2-3; TRBD1 matches at 7 bases. V lost 2 bases to trimming and J lost 1 base; unmatched junction nucleotides: 6. The length of the CDR3 is 16 residues. CDR1 and CDR2 from the germline V gene are LGHNA and YSLEER. The CDR3 DNA is TGCGCCAGCAGCCAAAAACAGGGGATTGGCACAGATACGCAGTATTTT. Translating it yields CASSQKQGIGTDTQYF.

This clonotype has only a few counts. The V gene is TRBV24-1, the J gene TRBJ2-1, with 8 bases identical to TRBD2. Germline CDR1 KGHDR, CDR2 SFDVKD. The J segment lost 7 bases and the V segment lost 1 base, leaving 5 bases of the junction unmatched. The CDR3 runs to 15 residues. CDR3 protein: CATSDFGGGTNEQFF. In DNA, the CDR3 is TGTGCCACCAGTGATTTCGGGGGGGGGACAAATGAGCAGTTCTTC.

The table lists this clonotype with a few counts. The chain joins TRBV12-3 or TRBV12-4 to TRBJ2-5; a possible D gene is TRBD2 (5 bases). V lost 6 bases and J 2 bases, leaving 13 bases between the germline ends. The CDR3 totals 14 residues. CDR3 DNA: TGTGCCAGCAGGTATACGGGATCGCAAGAGACCCAGTACTTC. Translation: CASRYTGSQETQYF.

This clonotype was detected a few times. This chain links TRBV28 with TRBJ2-2; TRBD1 matches at 8 bases. The CDR3 runs to 14 residues. The J segment lost 6 bases and the V segment lost 8 bases, leaving 8 bases of the junction unmatched. CDR1 is MDHEN, CDR2 SYDVKM, per germline. The CDR3 DNA follows: TGTGCCAGCCTCCAGACAGGGGCGGCCGGGGAGCTGTTTTTT. Translated, it gives CASLQTGAAGELFF. Based on the CDR3 plus reference TRBV28 and TRBJ2-2, the full variable domain is DVKVTQSSRYLVKRTGEKVFLECVQDMDHENMFWYRQDPGLGLRLIYFSYDVKMKEKGDIPEGYSVSREKKERFSLILESASTNQTSMYLCASLQTGAAGELFFGEGSRLTVL.

The chain has TRBV5-1 and TRBJ2-7; 10 bases fit TRBD2. J was trimmed by 2 bases and V by 2 bases; bases with no gene match: 4. CDR1 is SGHRS and CDR2 is YFSETQ in the germline V gene. The CDR3 contains 15 residues. The CDR3 loop is CASSFGSGGTYEQYF. CDR3 DNA: TGCGCCAGCAGCTTCGGTAGCGGGGGGACCTACGAGCAGTACTTC.